The 10 T cell receptor beta chains below all came from one sample that was sequenced in a study of T cells after yellow fever vaccination. TCRdb re-called the 5' RACE reads through MiXCR, storing one row per CDR3 protein. The data hold some 110,000 distinct CDR3 sequences, with around 7.2% observed a single time. The specimen comprised CD4+ T cells sorted from PBMCs, sampled more than 40 days after the first yellow fever vaccination. These receptors came from a young man who received the YFV17D yellow fever vaccine.

There are many counts of this clonotype. The rearrangement uses TRBV6-5 and TRBJ1-3, with 9 bases lining up with TRBD1. Per germline, CDR1 MNHEY and CDR2 SVGAGI. V shed 4 bases, J shed 4 bases, and the junction held 2 bases outside the gene matches. The CDR3 runs 14 residues. This CDR3 is CASSWTGAGNTIYF. The DNA of the CDR3 is TGTGCCAGCAGTTGGACAGGGGCGGGAAACACCATATATTTT.

This clonotype was seen at least ten times. The chain recombines TRBV7-3 with TRBJ2-4; a possible D gene is TRBD2 (6 bases). Looked up from germline, CDR1 is SGHTA and CDR2 is FQGTGA. The CDR3 spans 13 residues. The V end lost 4 bases, the J end lost 9 bases, and 13 bases lay between the germline ends. CDR3: CASSWDGGGIQYF. CDR3 DNA sequence: TGTGCCAGCAGCTGGGACGGGGGAGGCATTCAGTACTTC.

This clonotype was recorded many times. This rearrangement joins TRBV4-2 to TRBJ1-6; 7 positions match TRBD1. The CDR3 extends over 17 amino acids. V was pared by 2 bases and J by 6 bases, with 10 bases of the junction left unmatched. From germline, CDR1 is LGHNA and CDR2 YNFKEQ. The CDR3, as DNA: TGTGCCAGCAGCCAACTCTCGCGAAGGGGGCTTAATTCACCCCTCCACTTT. This translates into CASSQLSRRGLNSPLHF.

This clonotype has at least ten counts. In DNA form, the CDR3 reads TGTGCCTGGAGTGCCCTGACCAAGGGGTCACCCCTCCACTTT. This translates into CAWSALTKGSPLHF. The rearrangement joins TRBV30 to TRBJ1-6; TRBD1 is a possible D gene (5 bases). V was trimmed by 1 base and J by 10 bases, leaving 14 bases between them. CDR1 GTSNPN and CDR2 SVGIG come from the germline V gene (reference sequence). The CDR3 has 14 amino acids.

This clonotype has more than one count but fewer than ten. The V call is TRBV9, the J call TRBJ1-1; TRBD1 matches at 8 bases. With 7 bases clipped from V and 5 bases from J, the junction kept 7 bases outside the gene matches. Germline V gene data show CDR1 as SGDLS and CDR2 as YYNGEE. The CDR3 length is 13 residues. CDR3 nucleotides: TGTGCCAGCGGACAGGGACAGAGGACTGAAGCTTTCTTT. Its translation: CASGQGQRTEAFF.

This clonotype was seen at least ten times. This chain links TRBV4-3 with TRBJ1-2; D remains ambiguous. Germline V lookup: CDR1 LGHNA, CDR2 YSLEER. The CDR3 has 15 amino acids. V lost 1 base, J lost 4 bases, and 13 bases lay in between. The CDR3 region has the DNA TGCGCCAGCAGCCAAGGGCTCGCAGGCGGCTATGGCTACACCTTC. Its translation is CASSQGLAGGYGYTF.

In this sample, this clonotype turned up many times. At one end, the junction sequence differs from germline, possibly due to a read error. The CDR3 region has the DNA TGTGCTAGCAGCCTAACACATGGCGCTGAAGCTTTCTTT. This gives the protein CASSLTHGAEAFF. The chain is built from TRBV7-7 and TRBJ1-1; D not certain. This CDR3 region has 13 residues. Germline CDR1 is SSHAT and CDR2 is FNYEAQ (reference sequence).

This clonotype has a count of ten or more. This chain connects TRBV24-1 to TRBJ1-1; 10 nucleotides line up with TRBD1. Germline V gene lookup returns CDR1 KGHDR and CDR2 SFDVKD. Germline trimming cut 2 bases from V and 5 bases from J; bases unmatched to any gene: 4. The CDR3 has 15 amino acids. CDR3 sequence (DNA): TGTGCCACCAGTGATTCGCGGACAGGGGGGACTGAAGCTTTCTTT. Its translation: CATSDSRTGGTEAFF.

The sample holds many counts of this clonotype. This chain links TRBV20-1 with TRBJ2-3, with 10 bases matching TRBD2. J was trimmed by 0 bases and V by 6 bases; bases with no gene match: 6. Germline CDR1 is DFQATT and CDR2 is SNEGSKA (reference sequence). The CDR3 extends over 15 amino acids. CDR3 in amino acids: CSAYRTSGSTDTQYF. In DNA form, the CDR3 reads TGCAGTGCATACCGGACTAGCGGAAGCACAGATACGCAGTATTTT.

The chain couples TRBV20-1 to TRBJ2-2; D gene ambiguous. This CDR3 spans 14 amino acids. CDR1 and CDR2 (germline): DFQATT, SNEGSKA (reference sequence). Deletions cut 4 bases from V and 2 bases from J, with 11 bases between. The CDR3 region is CSANSPSNTGELFF. CDR3 sequence (DNA): TGCAGTGCTAACTCACCGAGTAACACCGGGGAGCTGTTTTTT.